Listed below are T cell receptor beta chains from one sample, sequenced in a study of T cell changes during pregnancy in multiple sclerosis. Generated by immunoSEQ multiplex PCR, the TCRdb table keeps only in-frame clones and is missing some. The sample lists more than 30,000 clones; about 90% were seen once. The material sequenced was CD4+ T cells from peripheral blood mononuclear cells, taken before pregnancy. These receptors all stem from a female donor with multiple sclerosis, enrolled in a pregnancy study. Each CDR3 is given with its conserved first and last residue. A D gene is named only where the DNA matches it firmly.

CDR3,D,length,J,V
CAWSVLGLAGPHNTQYF,TRBD2,17,TRBJ2-3,TRBV30
CASSRSDTLGEQYF,.,14,TRBJ2-7,TRBV5-1
CASRGAGETQYF,.,12,TRBJ2-5,TRBV9
CASSPVFTDTQYF,.,13,TRBJ2-3,TRBV9
CASSFRTGHQPQHF,TRBD1,14,TRBJ1-5,TRBV6-5
CASSPEANGLQYF,.,13,TRBJ2-3,TRBV18
CASSETGDEQYF,TRBD1,12,.,TRBV2
CASSFRGGVSRSEKLFF,.,17,TRBJ1-4,TRBV5-1
CASSSSRYEQYF,.,12,TRBJ2-7,TRBV13
CASSFAYSGANVLTF,.,15,TRBJ2-6,TRBV5-8
CASSSTGGYYNSPLHF,TRBD1,16,TRBJ1-6,TRBV7-2
CASSLRGEDTEAFF,.,14,TRBJ1-1,TRBV7-9
CASEISGTISGYTF,.,14,TRBJ1-2,TRBV21-1
CASSQEVRHNYGYTF,.,15,TRBJ1-2,TRBV5-5
CASSLGGGNSPLHF,.,14,TRBJ1-6,TRBV7-9
CASSEELGTGELFF,.,14,TRBJ2-2,TRBV2
CSVTQGRTEAFF,.,12,TRBJ1-1,TRBV29-1
CASSLVEDTIYF,.,12,TRBJ1-3,TRBV7-9
CASSWGLAGDLDNEQFF,TRBD2,17,TRBJ2-1,TRBV5-1
CASSYDRVRGTEAFF,TRBD1,15,TRBJ1-1,TRBV6-5
CASSLARLTDTQYF,.,14,TRBJ2-3,TRBV7-2
CASSLSLAGMYNEQFF,TRBD2,16,TRBJ2-1,TRBV7-9
CAWRALPGQQNTGELFF,TRBD1,17,TRBJ2-2,TRBV30
CASTPRGLDTYSGANVLTF,.,19,TRBJ2-6,TRBV7-8
CASSLLHTGGGYTF,.,14,TRBJ1-2,TRBV7-2
CASSLEGSVGQYF,.,13,TRBJ2-7,TRBV7-3
CATDLGLADYNEQFF,TRBD2,15,TRBJ2-1,TRBV30
CASSSLSGGAERDTQYF,TRBD2,17,TRBJ2-3,TRBV28
CASSLYDRSYGYTF,.,14,TRBJ1-2,TRBV5-6
CASKPGQGSQPQHF,TRBD1,14,TRBJ1-5,TRBV6-1
CASSLSQGNTEAFF,.,14,TRBJ1-1,TRBV7-3
CATNLSGEQYF,.,11,TRBJ2-7,TRBV6-6
CASSFGVPVGLAGGNEQFF,TRBD2,19,TRBJ2-1,TRBV27
CASSQVGGTDTQYF,.,14,TRBJ2-3,TRBV6-6
CAIKGGDSGNTIYF,.,14,TRBJ1-3,TRBV6-6
CASSLFGGGRNEQFF,TRBD2,15,TRBJ2-1,TRBV5-1
CASSTTGAGSYEQYF,TRBD1,15,TRBJ2-7,TRBV19
CASSVGQGSKLFF,.,13,TRBJ1-4,TRBV5-1
CASRFEVPNEQFF,.,13,TRBJ2-1,TRBV12-2
CASRKDRFTEAFF,TRBD1,13,TRBJ1-1,TRBV6-5
CASSSAAGTGDTGELFF,TRBD1,17,TRBJ2-2,TRBV5-1
CASSLNPGGYEQYF,.,14,TRBJ2-7,TRBV6-5
CASRGGRSATAFF,.,13,TRBJ1-1,TRBV11-2
CASSPSPGNSYEQYF,.,15,TRBJ2-7,TRBV2
CASSEGQGGDYGYTF,TRBD1,15,TRBJ1-2,TRBV2
CASSLGLAANQETQYF,TRBD2,16,TRBJ2-5,TRBV5-1
CASSYQDREGQPQHF,TRBD1,15,TRBJ1-5,TRBV6-5
CASSSLQGEAEQFF,.,14,TRBJ2-1,TRBV18
CASSGPGQGINYGYTF,TRBD1,16,TRBJ1-2,TRBV25-1
CASSLGRGQVYGYTF,.,15,TRBJ1-2,TRBV7-3
CASSWDIYNEQFF,.,13,TRBJ2-1,TRBV5-1
CASSLALEGAFAKNIQYF,.,18,TRBJ2-4,TRBV7-4
CASSLPRGDTQYF,.,13,TRBJ2-3,TRBV5-5
CAWDRSGTGGYTF,TRBD1,13,TRBJ1-2,TRBV30
CASSLLAGAYNEQFF,TRBD2,15,TRBJ2-1,TRBV7-9
CASTFLAGAQETQYF,TRBD2,15,TRBJ2-5,TRBV5-1
CASVPWTSGNNEQFF,TRBD2,15,TRBJ2-1,TRBV7-8
CASSQQGQGNQPQHF,TRBD1,15,TRBJ1-5,TRBV23-1
CASSIVRGGLYEQYF,TRBD2,15,TRBJ2-7,TRBV19